Listed below are T cell receptor beta chains from one sample, sequenced in a study of siplizumab effects on memory and regulatory T cells. TCRdb keeps only in-frame clones here, not all; method: immunoSEQ multiplex PCR. The repertoire includes some 15,000 clones, approximately 49% of them detected once, and under 9% sits in the top ten. No antigen is known for these receptors. Material: CFSE-low (dividing) CD4+ T cells sorted from an allogeneic mixed lymphocyte reaction. The receptors shown here come from a human donor in good health; the cells came from an allogeneic mixed lymphocyte reaction. Each CDR3 is given with its conserved first and last residue.

TRBV18,TRBJ2-1,CASSRVGASGGYNEQFF
TRBV25-1,TRBJ1-2,CASSEPQGSGYTF
TRBV18,TRBJ1-6,CASSPLSRALNNSPLHF
TRBV27,TRBJ1-5,CASSFNGPNQPQHF
TRBV19,TRBJ2-2,CASSIPGGVSENTGELFF
TRBV18,TRBJ1-6,CASSPSSYNSPLHF
TRBV11-2,TRBJ2-7,CASSLSSGTGTYEQYF
TRBV5-1,TRBJ1-1,CASSLVKGTEAFF
TRBV7-8,TRBJ2-3,CASSSPGTSGTNTQYF
TRBV5-1,TRBJ1-2,CASSPNQREGYTF